This TCR beta chain appears in the sequencing data of a study of OX40 agonist ivuxolimab in advanced cancers. Whole-study context: Ivuxolimab, an agonistic anti-OX40 (CD134) antibody, was given to patients.

Study results and caveats: CD8+ T cells (on average) carried more expanded clones than CD4+ T cells.

Produced via immunoSEQ multiplex PCR; TCRdb's table is partial and in-frame only. Among 89,000 or so clones listed, about 89% were seen once. Autoimmune disease history or systemic immunosuppression barred patients. For this clone: Its antigen remains unknown.

This clonotype was sampled from an adult with an advanced solid tumor such as melanoma, head and neck, liver or kidney cancer. The source was CD4+ or CD8+ T cells sorted from blood, collected in a trial of the OX40 agonist ivuxolimab.

The CDR3 coding sequence is TGTGCCAGCAGCCTCGGGACAGGGATTAATGAAAAACTGTTTTTT. Translated, it gives CASSLGTGINEKLFF. The genes are TRBV9 and TRBJ1-4; 9 bases map to TRBD1. J was trimmed by 4 bases and V by 4 bases; bases with no gene match: 5. Germline loops: CDR1 SGDLS, CDR2 YYNGEE. The CDR3 runs to 15 residues.